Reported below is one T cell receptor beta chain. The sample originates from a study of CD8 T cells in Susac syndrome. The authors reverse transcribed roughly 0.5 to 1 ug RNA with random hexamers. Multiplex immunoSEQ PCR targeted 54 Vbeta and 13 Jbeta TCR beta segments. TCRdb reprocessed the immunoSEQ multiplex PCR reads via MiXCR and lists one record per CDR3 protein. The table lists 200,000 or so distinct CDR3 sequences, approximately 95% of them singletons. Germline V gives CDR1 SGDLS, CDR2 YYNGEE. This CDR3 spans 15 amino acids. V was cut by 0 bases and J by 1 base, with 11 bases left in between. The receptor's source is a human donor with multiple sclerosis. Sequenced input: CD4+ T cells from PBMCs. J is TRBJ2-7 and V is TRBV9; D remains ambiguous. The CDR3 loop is CASSVGGSGSYEQYF. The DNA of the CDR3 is TGTGCCAGCAGCGTAGGGGGTTCTGGATCCTACGAGCAGTACTTC.